The 21 T cell receptor beta chains listed next were all sequenced from one sample in a study of blood T cell repertoires in COVID-19. Sequenced by immunoSEQ multiplex PCR; TCRdb stores in-frame clones only, minus some. Of roughly 330,000 clones in the sample, about 87% are singletons; the top ten hold approximately 5.3%. Sequencing input: PBMCs or T cells enriched from blood (not recorded which). Source of these receptors: a woman in her 30s who had recovered from COVID-19.

The chain uses TRBV10-3 and TRBJ1-2; D gene unclear. The ends were cut back, 0 bases at V and 4 bases at J, with 9 bases in the middle. This CDR3 contains 14 residues. The germline V gene has CDR1 ENHRY and CDR2 SYGVKD. CDR3 in DNA: TGTGCCATCAGTGAGTCGGCGGCTCCCTATGGCTACACCTTC. Its protein product is CAISESAAPYGYTF.

This clone was counted only a few times. The J gene is TRBJ1-1, the V gene TRBV5-1, with D possibly TRBD1 on 6 matching bases. Trimming took 4 bases from V and 1 from J, leaving 11 bases between them. The CDR3 is 14 amino acids. From germline, CDR1 is SGHRS and CDR2 YFSETQ. The CDR3 here is CASSETQGNTEAFF. In nucleotides, the CDR3 is TGCGCCAGCAGCGAAACACAGGGGAACACTGAAGCTTTCTTT.

The chain uses TRBV4-2 and TRBJ1-4; D not certain. Germline-derived CDR1 and CDR2 are LGHNA and YNFKEQ. The length of the CDR3 is 15 residues. V was cut by 5 bases and J by 5 bases, with 15 bases left in between. The DNA of the CDR3 is TGTGCCAGCAGCTTAAGCCAAACTGTAAATGAAAAACTGTTTTTT. This encodes CASSLSQTVNEKLFF.

The chain has TRBV4-1 and TRBJ1-1; weak D call: TRBD1 (6 bases). Per germline, CDR1 MGHRA and CDR2 YSYEKL. The V end was cut by 6 bases, the J end by 3 bases, with 17 bases between. This CDR3 has 15 residues. In DNA form, the CDR3 reads TGCGCCAGCAGAACCCGGACAGTATGGGACACTGAAGCTTTCTTT. This sequence encodes CASRTRTVWDTEAFF.

V and J are TRBV5-4 and TRBJ1-4, with a possible D match to TRBD1 (6 bases). The length of the CDR3 is 16 residues. Germline CDR1 and CDR2: SGHNT and YYREEE (reference sequence). V was shortened by 2 bases and J by 7 bases, with 18 bases between the two germline ends. The CDR3: CASSLGPRGAGEKLFF. Written as DNA, the CDR3 is TGTGCCAGCAGCTTAGGTCCCCGGGGGGCGGGTGAAAAACTGTTTTTT.

Remarks on this clone: In the same sample, other DNA sequences code for this CDR3. V usage is TRBV18 and J usage is TRBJ1-1, with D maybe TRBD1 (6 bases). Germline CDR1 KGHSH, CDR2 LQKENI. Trimming removed 3 bases at V and 1 base at J, with 6 bases between. The CDR3 is 13 amino acids. This chain's CDR3 is CASSPTGNTEAFF. The CDR3 bases are TGTGCCAGCTCACCGACAGGGAACACTGAAGCTTTCTTT.

The V gene is TRBV24-1, the J gene TRBJ1-2, with a possible D match to TRBD1 (6 bases). V gave up 9 bases and J gave up 4 bases, with 11 bases separating them. The length of the CDR3 is 12 residues. Germline CDR1 reads KGHDR; CDR2 reads SFDVKD. The CDR3 bases are TGTGCCACCGCGGACAGCAGCTATGGCTACACCTTC. This codes for CATADSSYGYTF.

In this sample, this clone turned up a few times. This sequence joins TRBV7-8 and TRBJ1-1; 8 positions match TRBD1. Per the germline V gene, CDR1 is SGHVS and CDR2 is FQNEAQ. This CDR3 has 14 residues. The junction had 3 bases not matched to a gene; V was cut back by 4 bases and J by 2 bases. The CDR3 nucleotides read TGTGCCAGCAGCTGGGGACAGGATAACACTGAAGCTTTCTTT. This codes for CASSWGQDNTEAFF.

V usage is TRBV7-3 and J usage is TRBJ2-2, with 7 bases aligning to TRBD2. Germline loops: CDR1 SGHTA, CDR2 FQGTGA. Trimming at V came to 5 bases and at J to 2 bases, leaving 5 bases not matched to a gene. This CDR3 spans 15 amino acids. The CDR3 DNA follows: TGTGCCAGCAGCCCGGGGGGTCCTAACACCGGGGAGCTGTTTTTT. Translating gives CASSPGGPNTGELFF. The full variable domain, completed using reference TRBV7-3 and TRBJ2-2, is GAGVSQTPSNKVTEKGKYVELRCDPISGHTALYWYRQSLGQGPEFLIYFQGTGAADDSGLPNDRFFAVRPEGSVSTLKIQRTERGDSAVYLCASSPGGPNTGELFFGEGSRLTVL.

J is TRBJ1-1 and V is TRBV6-5, with 8 bases matching TRBD1. The CDR3 totals 13 residues. The junction had 3 bases not matched to a gene; V was cut back by 6 bases and J by 3 bases. Germline values: CDR1 MNHEY, CDR2 SVGAGI. DNA for the CDR3: TGTGCCAGCAGCCAGACAGGGGACACTGAAGCTTTCTTT. This gives the protein CASSQTGDTEAFF.

This chain links TRBV5-6 with TRBJ1-1, with a possible D match to TRBD1 (5 bases). V dropped 2 bases and J dropped 4 bases, with 12 bases sitting between them. There are 14 residues in the CDR3. The germline V gene encodes CDR1 SGHDT and CDR2 YYEEEE. This chain's CDR3 is CASSFVTGGTEAFF. Here the CDR3 DNA reads TGTGCCAGCAGCTTCGTGACGGGGGGCACTGAAGCTTTCTTT.

The chain combines TRBV6-5 with TRBJ2-1, with a possible D match to TRBD2 (5 bases). V lost 3 bases and J lost 0, with 6 bases in between. This CDR3 region has 14 residues. In germline, CDR1 is MNHEY, CDR2 SVGAGI. The CDR3 reads CASSYGSSYNEQFF. Here the CDR3 DNA reads TGTGCCAGCAGTTATGGGAGCTCCTACAATGAGCAGTTCTTC.

The chain couples TRBV2 to TRBJ2-5, with D maybe TRBD1 (6 bases). Trimming shortened V by 8 bases and J by 4 bases, and 11 bases separated the two germline ends. Looked up from germline, CDR1 is SNHLY and CDR2 is FYNNEI. This CDR3 region has 12 residues. The DNA of the CDR3 is TGTGCCAGCCGGACAGAAGGAGAGACCCAGTACTTC. Translating it yields CASRTEGETQYF.

V gene TRBV5-1 combines with J gene TRBJ2-1, with D possibly being TRBD1 (6 bases). The germline V gene has CDR1 SGHRS and CDR2 YFSETQ. Trimming cost V 5 bases and J 10 bases, with 25 bases left between them. This CDR3 spans 16 amino acids. CDR3 nucleotide sequence: TGCGCCAGCAGTCCCCGGGGTGGACAGCCTGACAGGGAGCAGTTCTTC. Translated, it gives CASSPRGGQPDREQFF.

The V call is TRBV11-1, the J call TRBJ2-4; possibly TRBD1 for D (5 bases). With 5 bases removed from V and 5 bases from J, the gap between germline ends came to 10 bases. From germline, CDR1 is SGHAT and CDR2 FQDESV (reference sequence). The CDR3 consists of 13 residues. CDR3 bases: TGTGCCAGCAGCCCCCGGACACAAAACATTCAGTACTTC. Its translation: CASSPRTQNIQYF.

The chain employs TRBV5-1 and TRBJ1-6; D is perhaps TRBD1 (6 bases). From germline, CDR1 is SGHRS and CDR2 YFSETQ. Deletions cut 4 bases from V and 8 bases from J, with 16 bases between. The CDR3 extends over 15 amino acids. CDR3 nucleotides: TGCGCCAGCAGCGCTGGGGACATAGGTTATTCACCCCTCCACTTT. It codes for CASSAGDIGYSPLHF.

The rearrangement links TRBV7-6 to TRBJ1-1, with D uncertain. This CDR3 region has 14 residues. Germline lookup yields CDR1 SGHVS and CDR2 FNYEAQ. Trimming took 0 bases from V and 3 from J, leaving 8 bases between them. CDR3 sequence: CASSLARADTEAFF. CDR3 bases: TGTGCCAGCAGCTTAGCGCGTGCGGACACTGAAGCTTTCTTT.

The V and J genes are TRBV7-6 and TRBJ2-2, with D unresolved. Germline CDR1 is SGHVS and CDR2 is FNYEAQ. The germline V and J ends were trimmed by 1 base and 1 base, with 10 bases remaining between them. This CDR3 is 16 amino acids long. Written as DNA, the CDR3 is TGTGCCAGCAGCTTAGTCCGTCCAGAGAACACCGGGGAGCTGTTTTTT. It specifies CASSLVRPENTGELFF.

This chain connects TRBV19 to TRBJ2-7; TRBD1 agrees at 7 bases. With V trimmed by 4 bases and J by 3 bases, 6 bases remained unmatched. Germline-derived CDR1 and CDR2 are LNHDA and SQIVND (reference sequence). This CDR3 is built from 14 residues. CDR3 region: CASSTEGQYYEQYF. CDR3 sequence (DNA): TGTGCCAGTAGTACCGAGGGACAGTACTACGAGCAGTACTTC.

The chain uses TRBV2 and TRBJ2-2; 9 nucleotides line up with TRBD1. Germline V gene sequence: CDR1 SNHLY, CDR2 FYNNEI. Trimming removed 5 bases from V and 5 bases from J; junction bases left unmatched: 15. This CDR3 region has 18 residues. Here the CDR3 reads CASSPGTGIPPTTGELFF. The CDR3 region has the DNA TGTGCCAGCAGTCCCGGGACAGGGATTCCCCCAACAACCGGGGAGCTGTTTTTT.

The chain recombines TRBV7-9 with TRBJ1-2; D uncertain. Germline CDR1 is SEHNR and CDR2 is FQNEAQ (reference sequence). The CDR3 spans 15 residues. Trimming cost V 3 bases and J 8 bases, with 19 bases left between them. CDR3 in amino acids: CASSLLAWSMSGYTF. The CDR3 nucleotides are TGTGCCAGCAGCTTGCTGGCCTGGAGTATGTCGGGCTACACCTTC.